The 9 T cell receptor beta chains reported below all come from one sample, sequenced in a study of T cells in Graves' hyperthyroidism and ophthalmopathy. The investigators amplified TCR beta CDR3 regions from RNA transcripts. The HTBI set primed first-round TCR CDR3 RT-PCR. TCRdb re-analysed the multiplex PCR reads in MiXCR, keeping a single row per CDR3 protein. The table lists about 620,000 distinct CDR3 sequences, about a sixth of them singletons. The sample comprised blood. The receptors were gathered from a woman aged 30 to 39 with Graves' hyperthyroidism.

In its sample, this clonotype was seen many times. The chain is built from TRBV29-1 and TRBJ2-3, with unresolved D. From germline, CDR1 is SQVTM and CDR2 ANQGSEA. The CDR3 totals 13 residues. Trimming stripped 3 bases from V and 2 bases from J, with 9 bases between. The CDR3 DNA reads TGCAGCGTTGACGACGGCTACACAGATACGCAGTATTTT. It codes for CSVDDGYTDTQYF.

This clonotype was seen more than once but under ten times. J is TRBJ1-2 and V is TRBV5-1; the D gene is possibly TRBD1 (5 bases). Germline CDR1 reads SGHRS; CDR2 reads YFSETQ. The CDR3 is made up of 14 amino acids. V lost 0 bases and J 4 bases, leaving 10 bases between the germline ends. The CDR3 region has the DNA TGCGCCAGCAGCTTGGGACAGCCCTCCTATGGCTACACCTTC. Protein sequence: CASSLGQPSYGYTF. Filled out from reference TRBV5-1 and TRBJ1-2, the complete variable domain reads KAGVTQTPRYLIKTRGQQVTLSCSPISGHRSVSWYQQTPGQGLQFLFEYFSETQRNKGNFPGRFSGRQFSNSRSEMNVSTLELGDSALYLCASSLGQPSYGYTFGSGTRLTVV.

The table lists this clonotype with a few counts. The chain joins TRBV7-3 to TRBJ2-3; TRBD2 aligns across 11 bases. Losses at the gene ends were 3 bases for V and 4 bases for J; bases not matched to a gene: 6. The germline gives CDR1 SGHTA, CDR2 FQGTGA. This CDR3 spans 16 amino acids. In DNA, the CDR3 is TGTGCCAGCAGCTTTTATAGCGGGAGGGGACCAGATACGCAGTATTTT. Its protein product is CASSFYSGRGPDTQYF.

CDR3 sequence: CASSYVPSGNTIYF. The CDR3 coding sequence is TGTGCCAGCAGTTACGTCCCCTCTGGAAACACCATATATTTT. The chain combines TRBV6-5 with TRBJ1-3; D is uncertain. This CDR3 has 14 amino acids. Germline-derived CDR1 and CDR2 are MNHEY and SVGAGI. With 2 bases removed from V and 0 bases from J, the gap between germline ends came to 5 bases.

V gene TRBV20-1 combines with J gene TRBJ1-6; TRBD1 might be the D (6 bases). Between the trimmed V and J ends, which lost 3 bases and 9 bases, there was a span of 21 bases. The CDR3 is made up of 16 amino acids. CDR1 is DFQATT and CDR2 is SNEGSKA in the germline V gene (reference sequence). The CDR3 nucleotides are TGCAGTGCTAGTCCGATCGAAGGCAGGGGACTTTCACCCCTCCACTTT. This gives the protein CSASPIEGRGLSPLHF.

At least ten counts were recorded for this clonotype. The V call is TRBV20-1, the J call TRBJ2-7, with 9 bases that match TRBD2. V lost 1 base to trimming and J lost 3 bases; unmatched junction nucleotides: 13. Per the germline V gene, CDR1 is DFQATT and CDR2 is SNEGSKA (reference sequence). The CDR3 is made up of 17 amino acids. CDR3 bases: TGCAGTGCTAGAGGGGGAGCGGGAGGCCTCACTTACTACGAGCAGTACTTC. Translated: CSARGGAGGLTYYEQYF.

The J gene is TRBJ2-1, the V gene TRBV6-1, with 10 bases aligning to TRBD1. The junction had 4 bases not matched to a gene; V was cut back by 2 bases and J by 9 bases. CDR1 and CDR2 (germline): MNHNS, SASEGT. This CDR3 region has 14 residues. CDR3 residues: CASSERDRGPEQFF. The CDR3 DNA reads as TGTGCCAGCAGTGAAAGGGACAGGGGACCTGAGCAGTTCTTC.

This clonotype appeared many times. The chain uses TRBV12-3 or TRBV12-4 and TRBJ2-1, with TRBD2 matching 7 bases. The CDR3 sequence is 14 residues long. V dropped 7 bases and J dropped 5; count of bases not matched to a gene: 8. The CDR3 here is CASIRGLQDNEQFF. The CDR3 region has the DNA TGTGCCAGCATAAGGGGACTACAAGACAATGAGCAGTTCTTC.

The CDR3 bases are TGCAGCGTTGTTTGGATTTCTCAGACCACCTACGAGCAGTACTTC. It codes for CSVVWISQTTYEQYF. The V call is TRBV29-1, the J call TRBJ2-7; D is uncertain. CDR1 and CDR2 from the germline V gene are SQVTM and ANQGSEA. The V and J ends lost 4 bases and 2 bases respectively, with 18 bases between them. The CDR3 covers 15 residues.